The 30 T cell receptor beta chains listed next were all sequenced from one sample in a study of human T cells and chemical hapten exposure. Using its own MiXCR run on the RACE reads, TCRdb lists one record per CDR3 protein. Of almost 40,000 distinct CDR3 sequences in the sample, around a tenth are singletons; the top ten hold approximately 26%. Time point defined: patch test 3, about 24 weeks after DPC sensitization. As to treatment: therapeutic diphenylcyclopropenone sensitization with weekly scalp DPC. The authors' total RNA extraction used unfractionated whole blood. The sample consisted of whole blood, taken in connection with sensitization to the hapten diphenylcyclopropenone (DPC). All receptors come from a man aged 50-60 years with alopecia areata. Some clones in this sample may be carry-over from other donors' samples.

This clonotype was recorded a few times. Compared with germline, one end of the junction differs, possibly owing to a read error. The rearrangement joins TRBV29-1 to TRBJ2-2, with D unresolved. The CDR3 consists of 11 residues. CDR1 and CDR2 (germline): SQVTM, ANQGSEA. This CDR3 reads CSVGNAGELFF. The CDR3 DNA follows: TGCAGCGTTGGGAACGCCGGGGAGCTGTTTTTT.

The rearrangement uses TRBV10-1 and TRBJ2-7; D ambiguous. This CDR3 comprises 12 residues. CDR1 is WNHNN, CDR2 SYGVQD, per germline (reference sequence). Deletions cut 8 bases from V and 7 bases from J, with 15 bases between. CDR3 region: CASSPRGEEQYF. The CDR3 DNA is TGCGCCAGCTCCCCCCGAGGTGAGGAGCAGTACTTC.

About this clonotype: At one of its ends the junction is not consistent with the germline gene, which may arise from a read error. This CDR3 reads CAGSFRTGEGYTF. The CDR3 nucleotides are TGTGCCGGCAGCTTTAGGACAGGTGAAGGCTACACCTTC. The rearrangement uses TRBV5-5 and TRBJ1-2; TRBD1 matches at 7 bases. Per germline, CDR1 SGHKS and CDR2 YYEKEE (reference sequence). This CDR3 is built from 13 residues.

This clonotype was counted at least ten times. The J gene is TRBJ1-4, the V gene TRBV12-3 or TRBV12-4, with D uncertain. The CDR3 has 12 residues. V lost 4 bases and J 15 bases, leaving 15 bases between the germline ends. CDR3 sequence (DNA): TGTGCCAGCAGTTCTCTTCCGGGAGAGGTGTTTTTT. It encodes CASSSLPGEVFF.

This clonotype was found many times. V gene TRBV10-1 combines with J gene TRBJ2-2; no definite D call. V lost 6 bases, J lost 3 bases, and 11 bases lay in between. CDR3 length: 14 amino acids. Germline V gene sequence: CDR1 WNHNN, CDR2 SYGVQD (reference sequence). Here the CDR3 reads CASRTQAYTGELFF. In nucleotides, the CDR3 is TGCGCCAGCAGAACTCAGGCGTACACCGGGGAGCTGTTTTTT.

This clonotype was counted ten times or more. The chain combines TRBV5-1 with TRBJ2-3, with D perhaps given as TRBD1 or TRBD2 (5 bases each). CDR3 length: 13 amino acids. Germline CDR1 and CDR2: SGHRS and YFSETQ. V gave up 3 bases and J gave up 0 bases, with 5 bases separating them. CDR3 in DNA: TGCGCCAGCAGCTGGGACAGCACAGATACGCAGTATTTT. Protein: CASSWDSTDTQYF.

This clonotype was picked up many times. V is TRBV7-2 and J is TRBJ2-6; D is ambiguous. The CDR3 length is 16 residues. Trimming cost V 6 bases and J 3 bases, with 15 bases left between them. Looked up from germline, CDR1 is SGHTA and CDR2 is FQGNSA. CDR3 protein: CASRGGTSYGANVLTF. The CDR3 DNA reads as TGTGCCAGCAGGGGCGGTACTTCGTATGGGGCCAACGTCCTGACTTTC.

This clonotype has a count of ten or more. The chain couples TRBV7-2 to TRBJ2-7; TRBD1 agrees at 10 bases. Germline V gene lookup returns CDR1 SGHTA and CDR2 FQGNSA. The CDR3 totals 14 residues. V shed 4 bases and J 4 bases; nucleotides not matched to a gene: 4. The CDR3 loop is CASSSPGQGYEQYF. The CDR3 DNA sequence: TGTGCCAGCAGCTCCCCGGGACAGGGGTACGAGCAGTACTTC. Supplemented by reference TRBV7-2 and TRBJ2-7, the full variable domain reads GAGVSQSPSNKVTEKGKDVELRCDPISGHTALYWYRQSLGQGLEFLIYFQGNSAPDKSGLPSDRFSAERTGGSVSTLTIQRTQQEDSAVYLCASSSPGQGYEQYFGPGTRLTVT.

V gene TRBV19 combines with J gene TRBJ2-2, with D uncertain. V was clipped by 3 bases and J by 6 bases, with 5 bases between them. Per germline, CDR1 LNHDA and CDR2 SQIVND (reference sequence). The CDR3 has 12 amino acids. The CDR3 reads CASSITAGELFF. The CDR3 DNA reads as TGTGCCAGTAGTATTACAGCCGGGGAGCTGTTTTTT. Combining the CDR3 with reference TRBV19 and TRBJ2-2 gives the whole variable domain DGGITQSPKYLFRKEGQNVTLSCEQNLNHDAMYWYRQDPGQGLRLIYYSQIVNDFQKGDIAEGYSVSREKKESFPLTVTSAQKNPTAFYLCASSITAGELFFGEGSRLTVL.

The DNA of the CDR3 is TGTGCCAGCAGCTTACAACCCTCGCGGACATATACGCAGTATTTT. Its translation is CASSLQPSRTYTQYF. The rearrangement joins TRBV14 to TRBJ2-3; a possible D gene is TRBD1 (5 bases). The V gene's germline CDR1 is SGHDN and CDR2 FVKESK. CDR3 length: 15 residues. With 5 bases removed from V and 7 bases from J, the gap between germline ends came to 19 bases.

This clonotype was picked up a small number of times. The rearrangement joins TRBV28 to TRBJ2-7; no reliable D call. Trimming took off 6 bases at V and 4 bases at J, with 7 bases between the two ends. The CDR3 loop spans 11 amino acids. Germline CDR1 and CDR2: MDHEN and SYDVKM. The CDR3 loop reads CASRLAYEQYF. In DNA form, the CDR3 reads TGTGCCAGCAGACTCGCTTACGAGCAGTACTTC.

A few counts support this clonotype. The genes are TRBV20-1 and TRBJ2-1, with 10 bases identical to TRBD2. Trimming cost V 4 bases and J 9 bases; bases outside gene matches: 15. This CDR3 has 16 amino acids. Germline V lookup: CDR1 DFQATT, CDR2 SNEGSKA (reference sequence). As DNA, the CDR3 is TGCAGTGCTACGACCCCGAACAGCGGGAGGGCCGGTGAGCAGTTCTTC. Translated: CSATTPNSGRAGEQFF.

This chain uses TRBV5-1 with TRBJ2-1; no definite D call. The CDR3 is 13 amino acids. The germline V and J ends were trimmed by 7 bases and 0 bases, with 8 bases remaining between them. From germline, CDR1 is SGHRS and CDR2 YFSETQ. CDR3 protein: CASSIRSYNEQFF. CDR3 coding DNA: TGCGCCAGCTCGATCCGCTCCTACAATGAGCAGTTCTTC.

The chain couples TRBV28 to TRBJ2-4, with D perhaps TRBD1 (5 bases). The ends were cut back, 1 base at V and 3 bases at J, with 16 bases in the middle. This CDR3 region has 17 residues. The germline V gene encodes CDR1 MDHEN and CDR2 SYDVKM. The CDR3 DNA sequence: TGTGCCAGCAGTTTATCCCCCAAGGGGCTCGGCAAAAACATTCAGTACTTC. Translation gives CASSLSPKGLGKNIQYF.

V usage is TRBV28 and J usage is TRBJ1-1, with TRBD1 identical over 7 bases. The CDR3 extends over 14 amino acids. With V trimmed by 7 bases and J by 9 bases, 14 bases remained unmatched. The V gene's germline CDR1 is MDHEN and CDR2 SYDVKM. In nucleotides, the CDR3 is TGTGCCAGCAACAACCTAGGCAGGGACAGTCAAGCTTTCTTT. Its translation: CASNNLGRDSQAFF.

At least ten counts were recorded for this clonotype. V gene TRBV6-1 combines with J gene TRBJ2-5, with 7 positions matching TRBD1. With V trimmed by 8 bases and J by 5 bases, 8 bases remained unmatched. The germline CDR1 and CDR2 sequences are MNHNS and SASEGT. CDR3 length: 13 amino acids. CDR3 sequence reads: CASVKGARETQYF. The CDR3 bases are TGTGCCAGCGTGAAGGGGGCCAGGGAGACCCAGTACTTC.

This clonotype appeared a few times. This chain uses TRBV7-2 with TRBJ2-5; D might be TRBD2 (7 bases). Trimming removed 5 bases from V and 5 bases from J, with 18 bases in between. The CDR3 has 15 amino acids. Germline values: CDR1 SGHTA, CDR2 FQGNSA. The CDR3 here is CASSPRGGAIETQYF. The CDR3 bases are TGTGCCAGCAGCCCCAGAGGGGGGGCGATCGAGACCCAGTACTTC.

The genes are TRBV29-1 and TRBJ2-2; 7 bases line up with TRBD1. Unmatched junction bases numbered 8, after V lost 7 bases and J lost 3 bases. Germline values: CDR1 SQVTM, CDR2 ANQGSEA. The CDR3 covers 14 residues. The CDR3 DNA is TGCAGCGCTTCCGGGACAGCCGACACCGGGGAGCTGTTTTTT. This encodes CSASGTADTGELFF.

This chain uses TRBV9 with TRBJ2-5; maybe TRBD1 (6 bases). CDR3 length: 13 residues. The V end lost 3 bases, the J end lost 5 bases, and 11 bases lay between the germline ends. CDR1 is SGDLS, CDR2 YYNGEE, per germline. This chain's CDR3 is CASSAQGFETQYF. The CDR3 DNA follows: TGTGCCAGCAGCGCACAGGGATTCGAGACCCAGTACTTC.

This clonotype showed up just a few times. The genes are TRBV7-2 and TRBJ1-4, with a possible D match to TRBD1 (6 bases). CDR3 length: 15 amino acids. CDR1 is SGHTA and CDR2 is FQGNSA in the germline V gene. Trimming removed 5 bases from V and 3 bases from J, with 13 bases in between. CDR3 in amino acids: CASSKTGTANEKLFF. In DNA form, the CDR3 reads TGTGCCAGCAGCAAAACAGGGACCGCTAATGAAAAACTGTTTTTT.

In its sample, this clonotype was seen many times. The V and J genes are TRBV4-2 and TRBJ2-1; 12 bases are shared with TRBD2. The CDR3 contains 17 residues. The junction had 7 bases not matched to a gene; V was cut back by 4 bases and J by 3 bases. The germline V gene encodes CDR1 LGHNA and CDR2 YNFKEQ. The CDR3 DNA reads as TGTGCCAGCAGCCCTGGAGCTAGCGGGAGGGACTACAATGAGCAGTTCTTC. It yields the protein CASSPGASGRDYNEQFF.

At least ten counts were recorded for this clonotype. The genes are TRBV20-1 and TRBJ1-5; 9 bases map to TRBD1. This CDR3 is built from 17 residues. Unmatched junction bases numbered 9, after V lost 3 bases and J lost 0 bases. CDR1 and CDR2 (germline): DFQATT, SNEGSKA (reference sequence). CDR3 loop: CSARDQGQGISNQPQHF. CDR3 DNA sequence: TGCAGTGCTAGGGATCAAGGACAGGGGATTAGCAATCAGCCCCAGCATTTT.

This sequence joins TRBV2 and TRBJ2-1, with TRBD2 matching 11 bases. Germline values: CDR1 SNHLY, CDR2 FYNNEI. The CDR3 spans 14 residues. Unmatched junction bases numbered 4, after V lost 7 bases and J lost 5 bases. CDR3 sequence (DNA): TGTGCCAGCAACCGACTAGCGGGAAACAATGAGCAGTTCTTC. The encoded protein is CASNRLAGNNEQFF.

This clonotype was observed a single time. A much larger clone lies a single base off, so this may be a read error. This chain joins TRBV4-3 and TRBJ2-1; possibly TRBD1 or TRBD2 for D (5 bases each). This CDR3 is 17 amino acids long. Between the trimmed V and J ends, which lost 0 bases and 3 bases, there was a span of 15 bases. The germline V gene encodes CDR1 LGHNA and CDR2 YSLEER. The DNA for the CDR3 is TGCGCCAGCAGCCAAGAACGTGGTGGGGGATACTACAATGAGCAGTTCTTC. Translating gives CASSQERGGGYYNEQFF.

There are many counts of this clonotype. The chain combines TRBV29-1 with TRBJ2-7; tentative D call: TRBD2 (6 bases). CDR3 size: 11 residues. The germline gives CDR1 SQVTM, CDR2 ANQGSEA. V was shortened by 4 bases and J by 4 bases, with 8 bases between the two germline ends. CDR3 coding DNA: TGCAGCGTTGTGGGGGGTTACGAGCAGTACTTC. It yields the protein CSVVGGYEQYF.

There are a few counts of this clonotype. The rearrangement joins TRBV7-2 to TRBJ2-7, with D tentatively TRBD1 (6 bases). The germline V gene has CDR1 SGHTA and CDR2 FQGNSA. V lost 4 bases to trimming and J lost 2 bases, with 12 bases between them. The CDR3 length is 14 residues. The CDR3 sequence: CASSSDSLAYEQYF. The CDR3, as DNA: TGTGCCAGCAGCTCGGACAGTCTGGCCTACGAGCAGTACTTC. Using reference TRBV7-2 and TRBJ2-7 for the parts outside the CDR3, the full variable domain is GAGVSQSPSNKVTEKGKDVELRCDPISGHTALYWYRQSLGQGLEFLIYFQGNSAPDKSGLPSDRFSAERTGGSVSTLTIQRTQQEDSAVYLCASSSDSLAYEQYFGPGTRLTVT.

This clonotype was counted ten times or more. The CDR3 loop reads CASSFFFSGGKNEQFF. The CDR3 nucleotides read TGTGCCAGCAGTTTCTTCTTTAGCGGGGGGAAGAATGAGCAGTTCTTC. The genes are TRBV27 and TRBJ2-1; TRBD2 agrees at 10 bases. The J segment lost 7 bases and the V segment lost 3 bases, leaving 9 bases of the junction unmatched. The CDR3 has 16 amino acids. Per the germline V gene, CDR1 is MNHEY and CDR2 is SMNVEV (reference sequence).

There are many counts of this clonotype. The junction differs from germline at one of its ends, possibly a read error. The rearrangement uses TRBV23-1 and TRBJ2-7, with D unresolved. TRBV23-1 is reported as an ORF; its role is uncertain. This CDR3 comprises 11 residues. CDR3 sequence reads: CASNPRKERYF. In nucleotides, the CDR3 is TGCGCCAGCAACCCTAGAAAGGAGCGGTACTTC.

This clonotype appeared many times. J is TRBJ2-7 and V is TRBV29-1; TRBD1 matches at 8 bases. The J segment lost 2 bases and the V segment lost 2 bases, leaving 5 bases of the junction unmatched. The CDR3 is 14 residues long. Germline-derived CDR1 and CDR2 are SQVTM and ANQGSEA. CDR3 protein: CSVELGQGTYEQYF. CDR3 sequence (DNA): TGCAGCGTTGAACTCGGACAGGGCACCTACGAGCAGTACTTC.

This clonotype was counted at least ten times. This CDR3 reads CASSLGNQPQHF. The CDR3, as DNA: TGTGCCAGCAGCTTAGGCAATCAGCCCCAGCATTTT. The chain joins TRBV7-9 to TRBJ1-5, with no clear D. CDR3 length: 12 residues. Germline assignment: CDR1 SEHNR and CDR2 FQNEAQ (reference sequence). With 1 base removed from V and 2 bases from J, the gap between germline ends came to 0 bases.